This T cell receptor beta chain originates from a study of cytomegalovirus exposure and HLA in healthy donors. Study-wide background: Counted in an early data release were about 80 million unique TCRs from HLA-typed donors. Overall study findings and caveats: Later analysis indicated greater clonal expansion among HLA-associated TCR beta chains than among equally common other chains. It was in a later analysis that TCR association rates were seen to vary by HLA locus, highest for DRB1 and lowest for HLA-C. Per published accounts, TCR beta sequences correctly predicted the HLA-A and HLA-B alleles of most subjects.

The PCR had 60 Vbeta and 13 Jbeta primers. Produced via immunoSEQ multiplex PCR; TCRdb's table is partial and in-frame only. Among hundreds of thousands of clones listed, over 60% were seen once. On this clone: Its matching antigen is unknown.

The V gene's germline CDR1 is ENHRY and CDR2 SYGVKD. CDR3 length: 17 residues. V was clipped by 4 bases and J by 3 bases, with 21 bases between them. This TCR was recovered from a man aged 18 to 30 in good health and CMV-seronegative. This chain links TRBV10-3 with TRBJ1-2; TRBD1 might be the D (5 bases). Input material: PBMCs. CDR3 nucleotide sequence: TGTGCCATCAGTGTGAGTGGTTCGACAGCCCGGGACTATGGCTACACCTTC. It is translated as CAISVSGSTARDYGYTF.